This T cell receptor beta chain was captured in a study of blood T cells in healthy people across ages. V lost 5 bases, J lost 2 bases, and 5 bases lay in between. Germline-derived CDR1 and CDR2 are SGHTA and FQGNSA. The CDR3 totals 12 residues. Healthy Caucasians from Russia aged roughly 6 to 95 served as donors. This clonotype was seen ten or more times. The antigen remains unidentified. Findings and caveats of the study: Estimates based on one million T cells were treated as lower bounds. Per million T cells, TCR beta diversity dropped roughly linearly as age increased. A greater number of naive CD4+ cells and higher diversity distinguished long-lived donors from aged donors.

The use of a sample-barcoded 5' primer and a J-beta primer mix characterized a second PCR of roughly 7 to 12 cycles. TCRdb reprocessed the 5' RACE reads via MiXCR and lists one record per CDR3 protein. The repertoire includes some 1.1 million distinct CDR3 sequences, around two fifths of them detected once, and under 15% sits in the top ten. This chain connects TRBV7-2 to TRBJ2-3; D is unresolved. The sequencing input was blood. This clonotype was sampled from a man between 18 and 29 years old in good health. The CDR3 nucleotides read TGTGCCAGCAGCGCTTACACAGATACGCAGTATTTT. The encoded protein is CASSAYTDTQYF.